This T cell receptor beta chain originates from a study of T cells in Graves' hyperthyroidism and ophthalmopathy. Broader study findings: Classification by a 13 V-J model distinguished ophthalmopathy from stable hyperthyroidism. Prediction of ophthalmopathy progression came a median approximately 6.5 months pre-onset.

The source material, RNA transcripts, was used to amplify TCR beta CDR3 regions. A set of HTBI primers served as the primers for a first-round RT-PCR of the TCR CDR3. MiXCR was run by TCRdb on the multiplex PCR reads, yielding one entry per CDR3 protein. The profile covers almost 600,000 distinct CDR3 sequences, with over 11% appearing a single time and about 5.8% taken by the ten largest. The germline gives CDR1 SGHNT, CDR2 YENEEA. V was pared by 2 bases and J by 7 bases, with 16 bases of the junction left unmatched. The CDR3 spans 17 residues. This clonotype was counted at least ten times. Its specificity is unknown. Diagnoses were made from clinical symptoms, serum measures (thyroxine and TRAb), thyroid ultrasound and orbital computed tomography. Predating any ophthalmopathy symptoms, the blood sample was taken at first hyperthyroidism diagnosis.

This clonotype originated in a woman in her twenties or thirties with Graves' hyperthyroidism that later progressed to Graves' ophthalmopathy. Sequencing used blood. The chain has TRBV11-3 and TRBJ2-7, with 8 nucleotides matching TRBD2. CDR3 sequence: CASSLRMSFGRAHEQYF. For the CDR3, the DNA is TGTGCCAGCAGCTTAAGAATGAGTTTCGGGAGGGCCCATGAGCAGTACTTC.